Listed here is a single T cell receptor (beta chain). The antigen is not known. This sample was taken from a study of breast tumors, draining lymph nodes, adjacent tissues. Using its own MiXCR run on the multiplex PCR reads, TCRdb lists one record per CDR3 protein. Among 150,000 to 250,000 distinct CDR3 sequences listed, roughly 31% were seen once. Trimming removed 3 bases at V and 6 bases at J, with 18 bases between. The CDR3 is made up of 15 amino acids. Germline loops: CDR1 SQVTM, CDR2 ANQGSEA. Axillary draining lymph nodes of breast cancer patients supplied the node samples. Study-wide results and caveats: Data fit most tumor T cells coming from lymph node, expanding in tumor. Luminal-like breast cancer showed significantly greater tumor-nontumor repertoire similarity than basal-like breast cancer did. Compared with lymph nodes, tumors were less diverse; compared with nontumor tissue, more.

This chain links TRBV29-1 with TRBJ2-1; D may match TRBD1 or TRBD2 (5 bases each). Source material: axillary lymph node tissue. The TCR was taken from a female donor with breast cancer. Some clones in this sample may be carry-over from other donors' samples. CDR3 bases: TGCAGCGTTGAGATATGGGACCACAGAGCCAATGAGCAGTTCTTC. Its protein is CSVEIWDHRANEQFF.